This paragraph covers one T cell receptor (beta chain) sequence. The antigen is not known. The data stem from a study of T cell responses to AZD1222 COVID-19 vaccine. The study, taken as a whole, reports: A mostly white British donor set with more females was recruited, and clonal diversity was possibly underestimated.

Germline V gene lookup returns CDR1 PRHDT and CDR2 FYEKMQ (reference sequence). The V end was cut by 5 bases, the J end by 2 bases, with 9 bases between. CDR3 length: 13 amino acids. Clones were sequenced by immunoSEQ multiplex PCR, and TCRdb holds only the in-frame ones, with some missing. Of over 110,000 clones listed, 91% are singletons. The chain combines TRBV13 with TRBJ2-5; D is undetermined. The clonotype was recovered from an adult in good health. Here the sequenced sample was peripheral blood, taken on day 0 of AZD1222 vaccination. CDR3 coding DNA: TGTGCCAGCAGCCACCGCGGACAAGAGACCCAGTACTTC. It yields the protein CASSHRGQETQYF.